This T cell receptor (beta chain) derives from a study of cytomegalovirus exposure and HLA in healthy donors. PCR involved 60 Vbeta and 13 Jbeta primers. Data came from immunoSEQ multiplex PCR; TCRdb stores just in-frame clones and leaves some out. The sample has about 100,000 clones, 80% seen once. CDR1 is SGHRS, CDR2 YFSETQ, per germline. The CDR3 extends over 15 amino acids. The J segment lost 5 bases and the V segment lost 4 bases, leaving 5 bases of the junction unmatched. Material for sequencing was PBMCs. This sequence joins TRBV5-1 and TRBJ2-7; 14 bases match TRBD2. The TCR sequence derives from a man aged 25 to 40 in good health and CMV-seronegative. As DNA, the CDR3 is TGCGCCAGCAGCCCGGGACTAGCGGGAGTTCACGAGCAGTACTTC. It is translated as CASSPGLAGVHEQYF.